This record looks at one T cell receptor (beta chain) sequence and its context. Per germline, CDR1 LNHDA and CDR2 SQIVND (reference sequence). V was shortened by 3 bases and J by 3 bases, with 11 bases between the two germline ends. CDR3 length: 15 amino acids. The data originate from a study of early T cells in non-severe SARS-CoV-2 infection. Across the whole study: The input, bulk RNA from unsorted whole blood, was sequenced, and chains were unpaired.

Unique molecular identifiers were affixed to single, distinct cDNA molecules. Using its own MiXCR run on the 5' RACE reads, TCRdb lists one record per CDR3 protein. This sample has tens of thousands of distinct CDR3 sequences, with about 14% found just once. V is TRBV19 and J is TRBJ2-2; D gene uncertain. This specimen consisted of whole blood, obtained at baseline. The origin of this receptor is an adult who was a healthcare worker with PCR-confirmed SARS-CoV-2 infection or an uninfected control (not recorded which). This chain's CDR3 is CASSIGQTYTGELFF. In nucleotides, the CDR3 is TGTGCCAGTAGTATTGGGCAGACCTACACCGGGGAGCTGTTTTTT.